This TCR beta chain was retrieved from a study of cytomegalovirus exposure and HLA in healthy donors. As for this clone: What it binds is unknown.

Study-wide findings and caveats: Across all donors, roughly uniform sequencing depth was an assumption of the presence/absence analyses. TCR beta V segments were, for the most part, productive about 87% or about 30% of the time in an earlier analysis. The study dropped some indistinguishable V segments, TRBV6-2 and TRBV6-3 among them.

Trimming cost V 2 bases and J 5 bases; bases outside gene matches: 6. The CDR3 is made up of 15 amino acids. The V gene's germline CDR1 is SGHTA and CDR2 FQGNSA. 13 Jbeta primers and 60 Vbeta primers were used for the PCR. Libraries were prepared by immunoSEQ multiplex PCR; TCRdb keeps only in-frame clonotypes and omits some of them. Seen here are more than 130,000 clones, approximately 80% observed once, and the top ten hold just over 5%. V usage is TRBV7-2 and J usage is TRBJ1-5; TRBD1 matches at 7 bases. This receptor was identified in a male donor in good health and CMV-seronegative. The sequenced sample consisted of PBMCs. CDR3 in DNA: TGTGCCAGCAGCTTAACCGGGACAGCCTATCAGCCCCAGCATTTT. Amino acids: CASSLTGTAYQPQHF.